This TCR beta chain comes out of a study of T cell repertoires in aging, cancer and after chemotherapy. General study points: In cancer patients, declining TCR diversity with age involved lost richness and lost evenness.

This clonotype was recorded a few times. The antigen remains undetermined. The CDR3 covers 14 residues. Germline V gene lookup returns CDR1 MNHEY and CDR2 SVGAGI. V shed 5 bases and J shed 4 bases, with 14 bases lying between them. TCR beta rearrangements were amplified from peripheral blood genomic DNA. TRB rearrangements spanning V, D and J were amplified using mixed TRB-A/B primers. TCRdb itself ran the multiplex PCR reads through MiXCR, one entry per CDR3 protein. The sample holds approximately 5,800 distinct CDR3 sequences; around 42% are singletons and the top ten take more than 40%. This receptor was obtained from a human donor in good health. Sequencing was performed on blood. The chain has TRBV6-5 and TRBJ1-2; D is ambiguous. This chain's CDR3 is CASSLSDGFYGYTF. The CDR3 region has the DNA TGTGCCAGCAGTCTCTCTGACGGGTTCTATGGCTACACCTTC.